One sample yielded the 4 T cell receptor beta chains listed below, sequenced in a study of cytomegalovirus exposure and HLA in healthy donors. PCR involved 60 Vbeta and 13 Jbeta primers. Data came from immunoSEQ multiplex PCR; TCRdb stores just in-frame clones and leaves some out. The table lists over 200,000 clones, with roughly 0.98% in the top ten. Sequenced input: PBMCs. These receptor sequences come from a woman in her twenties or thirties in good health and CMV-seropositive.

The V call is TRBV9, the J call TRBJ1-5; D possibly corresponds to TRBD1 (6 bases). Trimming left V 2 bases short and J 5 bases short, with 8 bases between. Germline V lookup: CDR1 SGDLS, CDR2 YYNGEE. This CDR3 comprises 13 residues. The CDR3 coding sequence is TGTGCCAGCAGCGTGGACAGCGATCAGCCCCAGCATTTT. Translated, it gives CASSVDSDQPQHF.

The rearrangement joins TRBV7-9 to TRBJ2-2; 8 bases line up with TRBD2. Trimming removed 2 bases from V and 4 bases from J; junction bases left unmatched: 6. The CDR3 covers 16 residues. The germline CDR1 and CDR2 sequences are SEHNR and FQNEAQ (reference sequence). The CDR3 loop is CASSLSASGSTGELFF. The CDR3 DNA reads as TGTGCCAGCAGCTTAAGTGCTAGCGGGTCCACCGGGGAGCTGTTTTTT.

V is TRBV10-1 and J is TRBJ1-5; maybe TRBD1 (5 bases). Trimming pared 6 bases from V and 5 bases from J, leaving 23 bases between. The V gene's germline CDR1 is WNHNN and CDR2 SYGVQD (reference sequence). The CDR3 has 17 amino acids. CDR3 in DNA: TGCGCCAGCAGCTGGTGGGGGGACCTAAGGTGGCATCAGCCCCAGCATTTT. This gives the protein CASSWWGDLRWHQPQHF.

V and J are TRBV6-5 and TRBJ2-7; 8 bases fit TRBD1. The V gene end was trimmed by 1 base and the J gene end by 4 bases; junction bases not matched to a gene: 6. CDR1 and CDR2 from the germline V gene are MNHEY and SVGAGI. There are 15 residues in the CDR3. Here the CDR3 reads CASSYLGQGRYEQYF. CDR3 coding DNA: TGTGCCAGCAGTTACTTAGGACAGGGAAGGTACGAGCAGTACTTC.